This entry concerns a single TCR beta chain. The data were produced by immunoSEQ multiplex PCR, yet TCRdb's version contains in-frame clones alone and is incomplete. The sample consists of more than 150,000 clones, under 85% of them appearing once. The data were obtained in a study of blood T cell repertoires in COVID-19. Study overall: The United States, Italy and Spain were the sources of the acute and convalescent COVID-19 samples.

J gave up 0 bases and V 3 bases, and 5 bases lay outside the gene matches. The CDR3 spans 16 residues. CDR1 is SNHLY, CDR2 FYNNEI, per germline. The chain joins TRBV2 to TRBJ1-5, with 7 nucleotides matching TRBD1. The source material was peripheral blood. The clonotype was recovered from a woman at least 80 years old with acute or convalescent COVID-19. CDR3 amino acids: CASSEDRPYSNQPQHF. The CDR3 region has the DNA TGTGCCAGCAGTGAGGACAGGCCTTATAGCAATCAGCCCCAGCATTTT. Full variable domain (outside the CDR3, taken from reference TRBV2 and TRBJ1-5): EPEVTQTPSHQVTQMGQEVILRCVPISNHLYFYWYRQILGQKVEFLVSFYNNEISEKSEIFDDQFSVERPDGSNFTLKIRSTKLEDSAMYFCASSEDRPYSNQPQHFGDGTRLSIL.